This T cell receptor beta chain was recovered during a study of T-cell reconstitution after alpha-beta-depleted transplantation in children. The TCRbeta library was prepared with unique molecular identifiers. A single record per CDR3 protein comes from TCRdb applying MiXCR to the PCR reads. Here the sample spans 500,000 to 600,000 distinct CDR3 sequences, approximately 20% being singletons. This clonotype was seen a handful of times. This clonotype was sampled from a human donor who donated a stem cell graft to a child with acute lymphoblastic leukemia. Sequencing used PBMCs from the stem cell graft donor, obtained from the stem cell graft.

For the CDR3, the DNA is TGTGCCAGCAGCCCCCTAGCGGGAGCCACCAATGAGCAGTTCTTC. Its translation is CASSPLAGATNEQFF. The genes are TRBV14 and TRBJ2-1, with 10 bases identical to TRBD2. The CDR3 contains 15 residues. CDR1 is SGHDN and CDR2 is FVKESK in the germline V gene. After removal of 4 bases from V and 6 bases from J, the junction contained 6 bases not matched to a gene.